Each of the 4 T cell receptor beta chains below was sequenced from the same sample in a study of radiotherapy plus CTLA-4 blockade in lung cancer. TCRdb's table, derived via immunoSEQ multiplex PCR, lists solely in-frame clones and lacks some. The sample lists some 110,000 clones, over 65% seen once, with around 3.3% in the top ten. Sample: peripheral blood, taken from a patient treated with radiotherapy plus ipilimumab. These receptors were taken from a human donor with non-small cell lung cancer that progressed on radiotherapy plus ipilimumab. Some clones in this sample may be carry-over from other donors' samples.

This clone showed up just once. The chain employs TRBV6-4 and TRBJ2-1; 8 nucleotides line up with TRBD1. The CDR3 is 16 amino acids. J gave up 1 base and V 4 bases, and 6 bases lay outside the gene matches. Germline V gene lookup returns CDR1 MRHNA and CDR2 SNTAGT. This chain's CDR3 is CASSGKRTGSYNEQFF. The CDR3 DNA sequence: TGTGCCAGCAGTGGCAAGCGGACAGGGTCCTACAATGAGCAGTTCTTC.

The J gene is TRBJ2-7, the V gene TRBV2, with 7 positions matching TRBD2. CDR1 is SNHLY and CDR2 is FYNNEI in the germline V gene. The V and J ends lost 7 bases and 3 bases, in that order; junction bases with no gene match: 3. The CDR3 has 12 residues. Here the CDR3 DNA reads TGTGCCAGCAACAGCGGGATCTACGAGCAGTACTTC. Translating gives CASNSGIYEQYF.

The chain employs TRBV18 and TRBJ2-3, with 9 positions matching TRBD2. Germline V lookup: CDR1 KGHSH, CDR2 LQKENI. Trimming cost V 4 bases and J 0 bases; bases outside gene matches: 14. The CDR3 spans 19 residues. CDR3 sequence: CASSRVLGGLAQSTDTQYF. As DNA, the CDR3 is TGTGCCAGCTCACGGGTCCTGGGAGGACTAGCGCAAAGCACAGATACGCAGTATTTT. The entire variable domain, with the rest obtained from reference TRBV18 and TRBJ2-3, is as follows: NAGVMQNPRHLVRRRGQEARLRCSPMKGHSHVYWYRQLPEEGLKFMVYLQKENIIDESGMPKERFSAEFPKEGPSILRIQQVVRGDSAAYFCASSRVLGGLAQSTDTQYFGPGTRLTVL.

The CDR3 DNA follows: TGTGCCAGCAGTTACTACAGGACTTACAATGAGCAGTTCTTC. As protein: CASSYYRTYNEQFF. The rearrangement joins TRBV6-5 to TRBJ2-1; tentatively, D is TRBD1 or TRBD2 (5 bases each). Trimming took off 1 base at V and 4 bases at J, with 8 bases between the two ends. The CDR3 spans 14 residues. Germline assignment: CDR1 MNHEY and CDR2 SVGAGI.